This T cell receptor (beta chain) was recorded in a study of blood T cells in healthy people across ages. Looking at the study overall: About one barcoded beta molecule per two T cells was the capture yield of template switching.

Alongside a J-beta primer mix, a sample-barcoded 5' primer served in a second PCR lasting about 7 to 12 cycles. TCRdb itself ran the 5' RACE reads through MiXCR, one entry per CDR3 protein. The sample lists around 1,100,000 distinct CDR3 sequences; under 40% were seen once. V was pared by 5 bases and J by 0 bases, with 17 bases between. CDR1 and CDR2 (germline): LGHDT, YNNKEL (reference sequence). The CDR3 is made up of 16 amino acids. The genes are TRBV3-1 and TRBJ2-7; the D gene is possibly TRBD2 (6 bases). This TCR came from a man aged 18 to 30 in good health. Input material: blood. The CDR3 nucleotides read TGTGCCAGCAGCGCTGCCCCGGGACTTAACTCCTACGAGCAGTACTTC. Its translation is CASSAAPGLNSYEQYF.